The next 10 T cell receptor beta chains were all read from a single sample in a study of blood T cell repertoires in COVID-19. The method was immunoSEQ multiplex PCR; TCRdb's version includes in-frame clones alone and lacks a portion of them. Of hundreds of thousands of clones listed, 65% to 90% are singletons. Sequencing input: peripheral blood. These receptors were obtained from a man aged 45-65 years with active or convalescent COVID-19.

To note about this clone: The same CDR3 also results from other DNA sequences found in this sample. This chain links TRBV14 with TRBJ2-2; 10 positions agree with TRBD2. CDR3 length: 15 residues. CDR1 is SGHDN and CDR2 is FVKESK in the germline V gene. Losses at the gene ends were 4 bases for V and 8 bases for J; bases not matched to a gene: 7. This CDR3 reads CASSRAGGWTGELFF. CDR3 coding DNA: TGTGCCAGCAGCCGAGCGGGAGGGTGGACTGGGGAGCTGTTTTTT.

This clone was counted between two and nine times. The junction differs from germline at one of its ends, possibly a read error. CDR3 sequence: CASREVRGGYEQYF. In nucleotides, the CDR3 is TGTGCCAGCAGGGAAGTCCGGGGAGGATACGAGCAGTACTTC. The V gene is TRBV6-1, the J gene TRBJ2-7; D is perhaps TRBD2 (6 bases). Germline V gene lookup returns CDR1 MNHNS and CDR2 SASEGT. This CDR3 region has 14 residues.

CDR3 in amino acids: CASSLRERMGAFQETQYF. The DNA of the CDR3 is TGTGCCAGCAGCTTGCGGGAGCGGATGGGGGCCTTCCAAGAGACCCAGTACTTC. The chain carries TRBV7-9 and TRBJ2-5, with a weak D call TRBD2 (7 bases). This CDR3 spans 18 amino acids. Trimming pared 3 bases from V and 1 base from J, leaving 21 bases between. The V gene's germline CDR1 is SEHNR and CDR2 FQNEAQ (reference sequence).

The DNA of the CDR3 is TGTGCCACCAGCAGAGCGGTGCAGGGGGGAAATGCTTTCTTT. Protein sequence: CATSRAVQGGNAFF. The chain combines TRBV15 with TRBJ1-1, with 7 bases fitting TRBD1. Germline-derived CDR1 and CDR2 are LNHNV and YYDKDF (reference sequence). Losses at the gene ends were 1 base for V and 11 bases for J; bases not matched to a gene: 10. The CDR3 spans 14 residues.

The chain joins TRBV7-5 to TRBJ2-1; TRBD2, the table's D call, was not compared with the DNA. TRBV7-5 is a listed pseudogene. CDR3 length: 14 residues. The CDR3, as DNA: TGTGTCAGAAGCAATCCGGGACTAGCTAATGAGCAGTTCTTC. Translating it yields CVRSNPGLANEQFF.

The J gene is TRBJ2-1, the V gene TRBV7-6, with 9 bases identical to TRBD2. V dropped 5 bases and J dropped 4; count of bases not matched to a gene: 6. CDR1 and CDR2 from the germline V gene are SGHVS and FNYEAQ. The CDR3 runs 15 residues. The CDR3 nucleotides read TGTGCCAGCAGCCCGTCTAGCGGGAATTACAATGAGCAGTTCTTC. This translates into CASSPSSGNYNEQFF.

This clone was seen only a few times. V and J are TRBV7-3 and TRBJ2-1, with 10 bases that match TRBD1. V was pared by 2 bases and J by 7 bases, with 11 bases of the junction left unmatched. This CDR3 has 17 amino acids. In germline, CDR1 is SGHTA, CDR2 FQGTGA. CDR3 region: CASSLLPGTGEGNEQFF. The CDR3 DNA follows: TGTGCCAGCAGCTTACTCCCCGGGACAGGGGAGGGGAATGAGCAGTTCTTC.

This chain joins TRBV7-2 and TRBJ2-3, with D possibly TRBD2 on 5 matching bases. Trimming left V 5 bases short and J 3 bases short, with 12 bases between. The CDR3 contains 14 residues. CDR1 and CDR2 (germline): SGHTA, FQGNSA. CDR3: CASSPAGLTDTQYF. In DNA form, the CDR3 reads TGTGCCAGCAGCCCCGCCGGACTTACAGATACGCAGTATTTT.

The J gene is TRBJ1-1, the V gene TRBV21-1; TRBD1, as called in the table, went unchecked against the DNA. TRBV21-1 represents a pseudogene. The CDR3 totals 15 residues. The CDR3 here is CASSSGQGENTEAFF. The CDR3, as DNA: TGTGCCAGCAGCAGTGGACAGGGGGAGAACACTGAAGCTTTCTTT.

The gene calls are TRBV19 and TRBJ1-5; the D gene is possibly TRBD1 (5 bases). This CDR3 is 14 amino acids long. V lost 8 bases, J lost 3 bases, and 14 bases lay in between. CDR1 and CDR2 from the germline V gene are LNHDA and SQIVND (reference sequence). This chain's CDR3 is CASAGATANQPQHF. CDR3 coding DNA: TGTGCCAGTGCGGGAGCGACAGCCAATCAGCCCCAGCATTTT.